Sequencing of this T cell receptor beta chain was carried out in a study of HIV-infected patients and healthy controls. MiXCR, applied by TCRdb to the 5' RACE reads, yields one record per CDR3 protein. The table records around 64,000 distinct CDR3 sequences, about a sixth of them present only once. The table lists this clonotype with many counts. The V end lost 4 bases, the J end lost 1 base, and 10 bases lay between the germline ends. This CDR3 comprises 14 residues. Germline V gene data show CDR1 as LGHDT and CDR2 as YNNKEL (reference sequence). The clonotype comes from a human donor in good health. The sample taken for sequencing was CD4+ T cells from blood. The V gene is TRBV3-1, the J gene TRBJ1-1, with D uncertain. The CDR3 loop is CASSRSVGNTEAFF. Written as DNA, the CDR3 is TGTGCCAGCAGCCGATCTGTGGGGAACACTGAAGCTTTCTTT.